The entry that follows covers one TCR beta chain sequence. A second 7 to 11 cycle PCR used barcoded and J-beta primers. One entry per CDR3 protein, called by TCRdb with MiXCR from the 5' RACE reads. This sample has some 1.7 million distinct CDR3 sequences, with approximately 30% found just once. The CDR3 runs 17 residues. Deletions cut 0 bases from V and 6 bases from J, with 23 bases between. Germline CDR1 DFQATT, CDR2 SNEGSKA (reference sequence). This entry belongs to a study of blood T cells in healthy people across ages. This clonotype originated in a woman aged 30 to 39 in good health. Sequencing used blood. V is TRBV20-1 and J is TRBJ1-1, with D possibly TRBD1 on 6 matching bases. The CDR3 DNA is TGCAGTGCTAGAGATGGGGGGGCCAAGGTAGGGGATGCTGAAGCTTTCTTT. Translated: CSARDGGAKVGDAEAFF.